This T cell receptor beta chain was observed in a study of CD8 T cells in Susac syndrome (dated by TCRdb to the late 2010s). With regard to the full study: Whether CD8+ T cell activation and differentiation in Susac syndrome was antigen driven was tested using repertoire sequencing.

High-throughput TCR beta sequencing profiled peripheral blood CD8+ and CD4+ T cells from healthy donors, Susac syndrome patients and multiple sclerosis patients. The multiple sclerosis controls were treatment-naive patients whose relapsing-remitting disease, either stable or active, fulfilled the revised McDonald criteria. Bulk CD8+ and CD4+ T cells were purified by magnetic negative isolation, whereas CD8+ TEMRA cells were enriched by FACS. Blood was drawn into EDTA tubes, processed within 24 hours, and PBMCs were isolated by density gradient centrifugation. PBMCs destined for TCR sequencing were cryopreserved in liquid nitrogen and later thawed in a 37 °C water bath. A purity of at least 90% was achieved for sorted or isolated CD4+, CD8+ and CD8+ TEMRA cells. Results and caveats for the whole study, not just this receptor: The study acknowledged that relatively few individuals were included in the TCR sequencing and HLA analysis.

This clonotype was seen a single time. Its cognate antigen has yet to be identified. Per-base quality was not reported, and no clone a single base away is much larger than it. Weak support is all one read offers. Here V drops 4 bases and J drops 6 bases, and the junction holds 6 bases not matched to any gene. The CDR3 measures 14 amino acids from cysteine to phenylalanine. The read is trimmed to its CDR3 DNA, 42 bases read in frame from base 1. CDR1 and CDR2 (MNHEY, SVGEGT) derive from the germline V gene. RNA was extracted using the RNeasy kit, and about 0.5 to 1 microgram was reverse transcribed with random hexamers. The immunoSEQ multiplex PCR assay, covering 54 Vbeta and 13 Jbeta segments, was used to amplify TCR beta CDR3 regions. To correct PCR amplification bias, a synthetic template baseline was used for both primer optimization and computational correction. For the original study's pipeline: Reads were annotated to V, D and J genes per IMGT and analyzed with immunoSEQ Analyzer, keeping only productive sequences. Clonality was calculated as one minus the Shannon entropy normalized by log2 of the number of productive unique sequences. For each patient and control, public and private clones were evaluated among the 100 most prevalent clones. Susac-specific clones were defined as absent from healthy and MS cohorts, 1052 published viral clones and other ImmuneACCESS disease sequences. Starting from the raw public reads, TCRdb applied fastp trimming at Q25, assembled clones with MiXCR and retained in-frame beta chains. Each entry is one CDR3 protein sequence, shown with its most common DNA and genes. TCRdb assigned the V and J calls; the authors' analysis was not used. The sample has 150,000 to 200,000 distinct CDR3 sequences on record, roughly 94% of them singletons. The ten largest clones capture roughly 0.1% of the sample.

The source is a human donor with multiple sclerosis. The V and J genes are TRBV6-2 or TRBV6-3 and TRBJ1-2, with TRBD1 matching 9 junction bases. The sequenced sample consisted of CD4+ T cells from PBMCs. The nucleotide sequence reads TGTGCCAGCAGTTCTCCGGGACAGGGTAATGGCTACACCTTC. Its product reads: CASSSPGQGNGYTF.